This TCR beta chain is drawn from a study of regulatory T cells in long-lasting Graves disease. Germline-derived CDR1 and CDR2 are KGHDR and SFDVKD. The CDR3 sequence runs 12 residues, both termini included. With respect to this clonotype: What it recognizes is unknown. The conserved closing phenylalanine or tryptophan is absent in this CDR3, likely reflecting a read error. It is unclear where the CDR3 begins or ends on the DNA, so no DNA is shown, and the CDR3 is as TCRdb lists it.

Notes on the study in general: TRBV28, TRBJ1-2 and TRBJ2-5 were segments that persistent disease favored.

Libraries of TCR beta came from iRepertoire HTBI primers plus Arm-PCR of CDR3 regions. TCRdb fed the multiplex PCR reads into MiXCR, producing one record per CDR3 protein. The table has 350,000 to 450,000 distinct CDR3 sequences, about 15% seen once. Time point defined: newly diagnosed GD, antithyroid drugs for less than 3 months. From PBMCs, RNA was extracted and then used to make the TCR library. These sequences were also reported in another study, on T cells in Graves' hyperthyroidism and ophthalmopathy. As that report states: Exclusion criteria comprised uncontrolled infection, other autoimmune disease, pregnancy or lactation. Initially, a first-round RT-PCR of the TCR CDR3 employed the HTBI primer set.

The receptor comes from a middle-aged woman with Graves disease. The J gene is TRBJ1-1, the V gene TRBV24-1. The source material was peripheral blood mononuclear cells (PBMCs), sampled at new diagnosis, from a patient treated with antithyroid drugs. This CDR3 reads CATSDLNGRFNL.